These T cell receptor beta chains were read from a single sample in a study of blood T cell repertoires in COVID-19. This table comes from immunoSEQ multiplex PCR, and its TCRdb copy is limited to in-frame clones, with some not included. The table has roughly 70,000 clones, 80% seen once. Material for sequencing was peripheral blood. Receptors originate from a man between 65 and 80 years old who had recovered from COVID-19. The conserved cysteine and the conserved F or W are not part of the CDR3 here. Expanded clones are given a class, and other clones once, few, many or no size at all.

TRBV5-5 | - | ASSYLRGYNGSPLH
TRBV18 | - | ASSYRDSATNEKLF
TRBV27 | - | ASSQRTGSGETQY
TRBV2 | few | ASSRQGYTEAF
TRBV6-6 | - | ASSYGGTDTQY
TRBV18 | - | ASSPNRVLRYGYT
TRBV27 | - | ASTKPPSSGRGSEQY
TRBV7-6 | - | ASSLVSAVTGELF
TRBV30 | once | AWVTGVTHTDTQY
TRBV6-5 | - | ASRKGGTSNQPQH
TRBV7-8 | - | ASSSGLTRELF
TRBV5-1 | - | ASSSSGTDNYGYT
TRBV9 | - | ASSATDRAHTIY
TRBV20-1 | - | SASSSGGDTDTQY
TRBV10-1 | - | ASSDGGEGGDTQY
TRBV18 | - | ASSPLEGALGEQY
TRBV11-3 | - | ASSLQGAQSPLH
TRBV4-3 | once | ASSQESSGYYLYT
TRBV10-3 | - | AISESRGRTEAF
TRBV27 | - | ASSLDRVTEAF
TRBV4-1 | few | ASSQGMGNTEAF
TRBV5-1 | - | ASSLGYGDEQF
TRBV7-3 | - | ASSLRAGWDTQY
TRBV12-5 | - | ASARPLAGGPTEQF
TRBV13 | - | ASSPFGGPSQY
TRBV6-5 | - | ASSRGQGDTGELF
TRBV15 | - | ATSRHRGGYQPQH
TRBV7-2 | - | ASSWAGGASGNTIY
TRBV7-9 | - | ASSSVDLTGKETQY
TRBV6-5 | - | ASRGGTITDTQY
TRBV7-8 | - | ASSSNTGTSAYNEQF
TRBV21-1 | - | ASSAGLAGGPLYNEQF
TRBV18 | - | ASSPGTSGGASREEQF
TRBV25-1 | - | ASSDVSAEAF
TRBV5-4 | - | ASSSGQSRTSGANVLT
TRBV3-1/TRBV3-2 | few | ASSQVQRGGNNEQF
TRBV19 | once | ASSHQVWTEAF
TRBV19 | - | ASSMGQGIKETQY
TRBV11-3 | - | ASSPWRGNTGELF
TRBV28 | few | ASSVPPGEAF
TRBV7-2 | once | ASSLATGLQNIQY
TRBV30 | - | AWSVGGDREKLF
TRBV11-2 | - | ASSLGSGRELF